Below are 22 T cell receptor beta chains sequenced from a single sample in a study of T cell changes during pregnancy in multiple sclerosis. Clones were sequenced by immunoSEQ multiplex PCR, and TCRdb holds only the in-frame ones, with some missing. The sample records some 60,000 clones, under 95% being singletons. This specimen consisted of peripheral blood, obtained after pregnancy. The source of these receptors is a female donor in good health, enrolled as a control in a pregnancy study.

The V gene is TRBV7-2, the J gene TRBJ2-2; no definite D call. Germline loops: CDR1 SGHTA, CDR2 FQGNSA. With 3 bases removed from V and 3 bases from J, the gap between germline ends came to 2 bases. The CDR3 spans 12 residues. The CDR3 reads CASSFDTGELFF. Here the CDR3 DNA reads TGTGCCAGCAGCTTCGACACCGGGGAGCTGTTTTTT.

V gene TRBV19 combines with J gene TRBJ2-7; D unclear. The CDR3 extends over 14 amino acids. V was cut by 7 bases and J by 2 bases, with 15 bases left in between. Per the germline V gene, CDR1 is LNHDA and CDR2 is SQIVND (reference sequence). In DNA form, the CDR3 reads TGTGCCAGTACTGAGGCCGAGAAGCCCTACGAGCAGTACTTC. This sequence encodes CASTEAEKPYEQYF.

This clone was found once. This rearrangement joins TRBV5-1 to TRBJ1-3; 7 nucleotides match TRBD1. Germline lookup yields CDR1 SGHRS and CDR2 YFSETQ. The CDR3 is 17 amino acids. V dropped 3 bases and J dropped 0; count of bases not matched to a gene: 9. The CDR3 nucleotides read TGCGCCAGCAGCTCTGCTCCCGGACAGGTCTCTGGAAACACCATATATTTT. It specifies CASSSAPGQVSGNTIYF.

This chain uses TRBV12-5 with TRBJ2-7; D unresolved. The CDR3 extends over 13 amino acids. From germline, CDR1 is LGHNT and CDR2 FRNRAP. Trimming pared 2 bases from V and 2 bases from J, leaving 7 bases between. The CDR3 DNA follows: TGTGCTAGTGGTTTGAAGAGGACCTACGAGCAGTACTTC. This sequence encodes CASGLKRTYEQYF.

This clone was detected only a few times. V gene TRBV29-1 combines with J gene TRBJ2-2; D is ambiguous. Per the germline V gene, CDR1 is SQVTM and CDR2 is ANQGSEA. Trimming took off 6 bases at V and 7 bases at J, with 6 bases between the two ends. The CDR3 has 10 amino acids. The CDR3 protein is CSVRFGELFF. In DNA form, the CDR3 reads TGCAGCGTCAGGTTCGGGGAGCTGTTTTTT.

V is TRBV2 and J is TRBJ1-5; no definite D call. V dropped 6 bases and J dropped 1 base, with 10 bases sitting between them. Per germline, CDR1 SNHLY and CDR2 FYNNEI. This CDR3 spans 14 amino acids. The CDR3, as DNA: TGTGCCAGCAGCTCTGGCAAAAGCAATCAGCCCCAGCATTTT. Amino acids: CASSSGKSNQPQHF.

This chain connects TRBV11-2 to TRBJ2-1, with 12 bases aligning to TRBD2. The CDR3 extends over 16 amino acids. V dropped 2 bases and J dropped 7; count of bases not matched to a gene: 6. CDR1 is SGHAT, CDR2 FQNNGV, per germline. For the CDR3, the DNA is TGTGCCAGCAGCTTATTTCTAGCGGGGGGGCTGAATGAGCAGTTCTTC. Translation gives CASSLFLAGGLNEQFF.

The CDR3 spells CASSQAGQGIIYGYTF. The CDR3 nucleotides read TGCGCCAGCAGCCAAGCAGGACAGGGCATTATTTATGGCTACACCTTC. The chain couples TRBV4-3 to TRBJ1-2, with 8 bases aligning to TRBD1. V lost 1 base to trimming and J lost 5 bases; unmatched junction nucleotides: 9. CDR1 is LGHNA and CDR2 is YSLEER in the germline V gene. The CDR3 consists of 16 residues.

The chain has TRBV27 and TRBJ1-2; D is ambiguous. CDR3 length equals 15 residues. V was clipped by 4 bases and J by 8 bases, with 20 bases between them. Germline V gene lookup returns CDR1 MNHEY and CDR2 SMNVEV (reference sequence). CDR3 region: CASSYVNRPEKGYTF. The CDR3 DNA sequence: TGTGCCAGCAGTTACGTGAACAGACCTGAGAAGGGCTACACCTTC.

The chain is built from TRBV5-4 and TRBJ2-1; TRBD2 agrees at 10 bases. The germline V gene has CDR1 SGHNT and CDR2 YYREEE (reference sequence). The V and J ends lost 0 bases and 3 bases, in that order; junction bases with no gene match: 0. The CDR3 is 15 amino acids. CDR3 sequence (DNA): TGTGCCAGCAGCTTGGGGACTAGCGGCTACAATGAGCAGTTCTTC. The encoded protein is CASSLGTSGYNEQFF.

The chain links TRBV14 to TRBJ1-3; maybe TRBD1 (6 bases). The CDR3 is 15 amino acids. V gave up 1 base and J gave up 3 bases, with 10 bases separating them. The germline gives CDR1 SGHDN, CDR2 FVKESK. CDR3 DNA: TGTGCCAGCAGCCAAGGCGCCAGGGGTGGAAACACCATATATTTT. Its protein is CASSQGARGGNTIYF.

The genes are TRBV6-1 and TRBJ2-1; the D is unclear. Germline loops: CDR1 MNHNS, CDR2 SASEGT. This CDR3 region has 12 residues. Trimming pared 8 bases from V and 7 bases from J, leaving 12 bases between. The CDR3 sequence is CASAGYTNEQFF. CDR3 DNA sequence: TGTGCCAGCGCCGGGTACACTAATGAGCAGTTCTTC.

This chain joins TRBV6-5 and TRBJ2-7, with D tentatively TRBD2 (6 bases). From germline, CDR1 is MNHEY and CDR2 SVGAGI. Trimming cost V 2 bases and J 5 bases, with 16 bases left between them. The CDR3 has 15 amino acids. CDR3 loop: CASSYTPGGSHEQYF. The CDR3 bases are TGTGCCAGCAGTTACACCCCCGGAGGGAGCCACGAGCAGTACTTC.

The chain carries TRBV7-8 and TRBJ2-5; a weak D match, TRBD1 (6 bases). Germline CDR1 reads SGHVS; CDR2 reads FQNEAQ. CDR3 length equals 13 residues. Trimming removed 5 bases from V and 5 bases from J, with 12 bases in between. The DNA of the CDR3 is TGTGCCAGCAGCCCAGGGGTTTATGAGACCCAGTACTTC. Encoded protein: CASSPGVYETQYF.

The chain has TRBV27 and TRBJ2-1, with a weak D call TRBD2 (7 bases). Germline V gene sequence: CDR1 MNHEY, CDR2 SMNVEV (reference sequence). This CDR3 has 14 residues. The germline V and J ends were trimmed by 8 bases and 10 bases, with 21 bases remaining between them. The CDR3 spells CASWNGGQLGEQFF. CDR3 coding DNA: TGTGCCAGCTGGAACGGGGGGCAACTGGGAGAGCAGTTCTTC.

This chain links TRBV15 with TRBJ2-1; 8 nucleotides line up with TRBD2. Germline V CDR1 and CDR2: LNHNV, YYDKDF (reference sequence). Trimming at V came to 3 bases and at J to 0 bases, leaving 7 bases not matched to a gene. CDR3 length equals 17 residues. In DNA, the CDR3 is TGTGCCACCAGCAGTATGGCGGGGGGACGCTCCTACAATGAGCAGTTCTTC. Its protein product is CATSSMAGGRSYNEQFF.

The chain joins TRBV5-6 to TRBJ1-1, with D perhaps TRBD1 (5 bases). V lost 3 bases and J lost 1, with 13 bases in between. The CDR3 runs to 15 residues. Germline V gene lookup returns CDR1 SGHDT and CDR2 YYEEEE. CDR3 amino acids: CASSSLPTGNTEAFF. CDR3 DNA: TGTGCCAGCAGCTCTCTACCTACAGGGAACACTGAAGCTTTCTTT.

The rearrangement joins TRBV5-1 to TRBJ2-3; TRBD2 matches 8 bases. The CDR3 extends over 15 amino acids. Germline loops: CDR1 SGHRS, CDR2 YFSETQ. Trimming at V came to 4 bases and at J to 1 base, leaving 5 bases not matched to a gene. The DNA of the CDR3 is TGCGCCAGCAGCAAAGAGCGGGGGCGCACAGATACGCAGTATTTT. It specifies CASSKERGRTDTQYF.

V is TRBV27 and J is TRBJ2-7, with 8 bases lining up with TRBD1. The CDR3 runs 12 residues. Germline V CDR1 and CDR2: MNHEY, SMNVEV (reference sequence). V shed 10 bases and J 2 bases; nucleotides not matched to a gene: 4. The CDR3 sequence: CATGQGPYEQYF. CDR3 DNA sequence: TGTGCCACCGGACAGGGACCCTACGAGCAGTACTTC.

This chain joins TRBV7-3 and TRBJ1-1; 7 nucleotides line up with TRBD1. The V segment lost 5 bases and the J segment 8 bases; nucleotides outside the gene matches: 17. Germline CDR1 SGHTA, CDR2 FQGTGA. This CDR3 is 16 amino acids long. The CDR3 loop is CASSPRDRVPAKEAFF. CDR3 bases: TGTGCCAGCAGCCCTCGAGACAGGGTCCCGGCGAAAGAAGCTTTCTTT.

The DNA for the CDR3 is TGTGCCAGCAGTTACCTCGGGAGCCAAAACATTCAGTACTTC. Translated: CASSYLGSQNIQYF. This chain connects TRBV6-5 to TRBJ2-4; D is possibly TRBD2 (6 bases). V lost 2 bases to trimming and J lost 5 bases, with 10 bases between them. Germline loops: CDR1 MNHEY, CDR2 SVGAGI. The CDR3 has 14 amino acids.

The chain combines TRBV9 with TRBJ2-1, with TRBD1 as a possible D gene (6 bases). Trimming removed 2 bases from V and 0 bases from J, with 9 bases in between. The CDR3 has 15 amino acids. CDR1 SGDLS and CDR2 YYNGEE come from the germline V gene. The CDR3 here is CASSVQGNSYNEQFF. The CDR3 DNA is TGTGCCAGCAGCGTTCAGGGGAACTCCTACAATGAGCAGTTCTTC.